This T cell receptor (beta chain) was obtained from a study of blood T cells in healthy people across ages. Study conclusions and caveats: Possibly confounding the expanded clonotype changes was the fact that donor CMV status was unknown. Compared with aged donors, long-lived donors showed fewer expanded clones, suggesting selection.

Notes on this clonotype: Its specificity is not known.

For the second PCR, which ran for 7 to 11 cycles, a sample-barcoded 5' primer and a J-beta primer mix were used. TCRdb reprocessed the 5' RACE reads with MiXCR, giving one entry per CDR3 protein. The repertoire holds 700,000 to 900,000 distinct CDR3 sequences, with 25% to 30% as singletons. The CDR3 runs 12 residues. Trimming took off 10 bases at V and 6 bases at J, with 16 bases between the two ends. Germline CDR1 and CDR2: MRHNA and SNTAGT. The same sample was also studied in work on T cells of mothers and their children.

This rearrangement joins TRBV6-4 to TRBJ2-7; D is uncertain. This TCR was recovered from a boy between 5 and 17 years old in good health. The sequenced sample was blood. CDR3 DNA: TGTGCCACCGGCCCCGGGCTCGTCGAGCAGTACTTC. It codes for CATGPGLVEQYF.